This TCR beta chain is drawn from a study of blood T cell repertoires in COVID-19. Study-level information: T cells, B-cell-depleted T cells, or PBMCs provided the cDNA or gDNA that served as material.

In the original processing: Reference gene primers were amplified, and this amplification served to estimate nucleated cell counts. Some clones are missing from TCRdb's copy, which holds only in-frame ones; the method was immunoSEQ multiplex PCR. V and J calls and clone size come straight from that table; D and trimming were deduced from the DNA. The sample lists 250,000 or so clones; 80% to 95% were seen once. The CDR3 is 16 residues long. V lost 4 bases, J lost 1 base, and 13 bases lay in between. Germline values: CDR1 SGHTA, CDR2 FQGTGA. Sequencing was carried out using peripheral blood. The chain has TRBV7-3 and TRBJ2-2, with a weak D call TRBD1 (7 bases). This receptor was taken from a man under 40 with COVID-19, enrolled during active disease. The CDR3 loop is CASSSQGGGNTGELFF. The CDR3 DNA follows: TGTGCCAGCAGCTCCCAGGGGGGCGGGAACACCGGGGAGCTGTTTTTT.